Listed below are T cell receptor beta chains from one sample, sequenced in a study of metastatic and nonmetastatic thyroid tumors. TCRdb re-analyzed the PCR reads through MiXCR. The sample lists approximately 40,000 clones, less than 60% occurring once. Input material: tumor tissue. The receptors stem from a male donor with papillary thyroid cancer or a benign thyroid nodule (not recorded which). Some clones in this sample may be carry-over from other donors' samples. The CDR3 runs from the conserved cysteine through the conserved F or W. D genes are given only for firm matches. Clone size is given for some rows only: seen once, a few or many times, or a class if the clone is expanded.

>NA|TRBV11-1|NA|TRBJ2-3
TGTGCCAGCAGCTTAGGAAACAGGGTCTCCGCAGATACGCAGTATTTT
CASSLGNRVSADTQYF
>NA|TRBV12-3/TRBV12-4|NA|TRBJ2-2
TGTGCCAGCAGCCTCCAGAACACCGGGGAGCTGTTTTTT
CASSLQNTGELFF
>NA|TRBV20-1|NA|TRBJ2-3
TGCAGTGCTAGATGGTCGGCAGATACGCAGTATTTT
CSARWSADTQYF
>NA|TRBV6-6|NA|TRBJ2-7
TGTGCCAGCAGTTACCTGAGGGAGGACGAGCAGTACTTC
CASSYLREDEQYF
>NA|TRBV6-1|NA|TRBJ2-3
TGTGCCGTCGGGGGGATCTGGACAGATACACAGTATTTT
CAVGGIWTDTQYF
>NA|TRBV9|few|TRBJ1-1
TGTGCCAGCAGCGTAGCGGAGGTTGGGACTGAAGCTTTCTTT
CASSVAEVGTEAFF
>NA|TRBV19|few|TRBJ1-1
TGTGCCAGTAGTATAGTATATGGGGCAGATTTAGACACTGAAGCTTTCTTT
CASSIVYGADLDTEAFF
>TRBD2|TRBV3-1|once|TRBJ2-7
TGTGCCAGCAGCCATGGACTAGCGGGTTCCTACGAGCAGTACTTC
CASSHGLAGSYEQYF
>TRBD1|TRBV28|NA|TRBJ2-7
TGTGCCAGCAGTTTATGGGGACAGCTTTACGAGCAGTACTTC
CASSLWGQLYEQYF
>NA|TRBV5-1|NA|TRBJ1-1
TGCGCCAGCAGCTTGGCGGGACATAAGAACACTGAAGCTTTCTTT
CASSLAGHKNTEAFF
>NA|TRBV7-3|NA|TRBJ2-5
TGTGCCAGCAGCAAAGGGGTGGACCAAGAGACCCAGTACTTC
CASSKGVDQETQYF
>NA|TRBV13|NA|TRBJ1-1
TGTGCCAGCAGCCTCGCGGTGGGCACTGAAGCTTTCTTT
CASSLAVGTEAFF
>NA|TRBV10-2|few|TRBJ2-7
TGCGCCAGCAGTGAGTCCCCTGAGGGAGGCTACGAGCAGTACTTC
CASSESPEGGYEQYF
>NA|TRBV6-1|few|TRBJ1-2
TGTGCCACCGCGCCGGGGGGAAACTATGGCTACACCTTC
CATAPGGNYGYTF
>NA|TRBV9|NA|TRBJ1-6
TGTGCCAGCAGCGTAGGGACACCGTACTATAATTCACCCCTCCACTTT
CASSVGTPYYNSPLHF
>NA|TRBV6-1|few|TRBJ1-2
TGTGCCAGCAGTGGCCGACAGACCCTTGGGGGCTACACCTTC
CASSGRQTLGGYTF
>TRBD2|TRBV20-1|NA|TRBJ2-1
TGCAGTGCTACCTGGACTAGCGGGAGGGCTCGGCACAATGAGCAGTTCTTC
CSATWTSGRARHNEQFF
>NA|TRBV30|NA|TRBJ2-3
TGTGCCTGGACTCTAGCGAGCAGAGATACGCAGTATTTT
CAWTLASRDTQYF
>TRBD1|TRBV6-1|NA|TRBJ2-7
TGTGCCAGCAGTGAAATCCCGGGACAGTACGAGCAGTACTTC
CASSEIPGQYEQYF
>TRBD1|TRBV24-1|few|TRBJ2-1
TGTGCCACCAGTGACCCCCGACAGGGGAGCTATGAGCAGTTCTTC
CATSDPRQGSYEQFF
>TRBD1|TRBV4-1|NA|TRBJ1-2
TGCGCCAGCAGCAGCAGGGACAGATTCTACTATGGCTACACCTTC
CASSSRDRFYYGYTF
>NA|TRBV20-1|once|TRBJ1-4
TGCAGTGCTAGAGCAATGAGGACGTCAGGAGGGGAAAAACTGTTTTTT
CSARAMRTSGGEKLFF
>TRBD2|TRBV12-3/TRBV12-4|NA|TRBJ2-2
TGTGCCAGCAGCCATGTCGTCAGCGGGAGGGTCACCGGGGAGCTGTTTTTT
CASSHVVSGRVTGELFF
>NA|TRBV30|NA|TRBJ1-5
TGTGCCTGGGGGCTGGGGGGGAAAGGGCAGCCCCAGCATTTT
CAWGLGGKGQPQHF
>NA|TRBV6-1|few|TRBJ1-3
TGTGCCAGCAGTGAACAGGGGAGCTCTGGAAACACCATATATTTT
CASSEQGSSGNTIYF
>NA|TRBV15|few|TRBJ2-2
TGTGCCACCAAGGAGGGAAAGGGAACCGGGGAGCTGTTTTTT
CATKEGKGTGELFF
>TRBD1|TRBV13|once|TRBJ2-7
TGTGCCAGCAGCCCGCGGGACAGGGGCAACGAGCAGTACTTC
CASSPRDRGNEQYF
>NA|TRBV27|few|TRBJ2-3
TGTGCCAGCAGTTTCATTTTAAGCGGAGGCACAGATACGCAGTATTTT
CASSFILSGGTDTQYF
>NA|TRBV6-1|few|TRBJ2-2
TGTGCCAGCAGTGAATTATGGACCGGGGAGCTGTTTTTT
CASSELWTGELFF
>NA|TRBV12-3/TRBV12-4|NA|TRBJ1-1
TGTGCCAGCAGTTTGGGAACCTTGAACACTGAAGCTTTCTTT
CASSLGTLNTEAFF
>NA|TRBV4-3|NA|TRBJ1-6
TGCGCCAGCAGCCAAGGAGAGGACGGTTCACCCCTCCACTTT
CASSQGEDGSPLHF
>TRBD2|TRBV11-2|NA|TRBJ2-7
TGTGCCAGCAGCTACGGACTAGCGGGCTCCTGGGAGCAGTACTTC
CASSYGLAGSWEQYF
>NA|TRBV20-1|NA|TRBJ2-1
TGCAGTGCTAGAGGCGAGACCCACAATGAGCAGTTCTTC
CSARGETHNEQFF
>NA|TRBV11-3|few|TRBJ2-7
TGTGCCAGCAGCTTAGGGCCGCCTGGCAGGGGATACGAGCAGTACTTC
CASSLGPPGRGYEQYF
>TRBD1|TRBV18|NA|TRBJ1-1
TGTGCCAGCTCACCCCCAGGGGGGAATGAAGCTTTCTTT
CASSPPGGNEAFF
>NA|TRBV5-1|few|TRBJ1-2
TGCGCCAGCAGCCCGGGCCTCGCAAGTGGAGGCTACACCTTC
CASSPGLASGGYTF
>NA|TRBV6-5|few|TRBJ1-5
TGTGCCAGCAGTTACTCGAATTCTCAGCCCCAGCATTTT
CASSYSNSQPQHF
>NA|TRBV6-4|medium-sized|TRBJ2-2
TGTGCCAGCAGTGAGTCAGGGGAGGCCGGGGAGCTGTTTTTT
CASSESGEAGELFF
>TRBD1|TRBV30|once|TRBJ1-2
TGTGCCTGGAGTGCAACCGGACAGGGAGGCTACACCTTC
CAWSATGQGGYTF
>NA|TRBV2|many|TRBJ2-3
TGTGCCAGCAGTGAAGCCCTAAGCACAGATACGCAGTATTTT
CASSEALSTDTQYF
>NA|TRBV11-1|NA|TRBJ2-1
TGTGCCAGCAGCTTCAGGGAAACACCCCCCTACAATGAGCAGTTCTTC
CASSFRETPPYNEQFF
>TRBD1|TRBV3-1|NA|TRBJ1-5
TGTGCCAGCAGCCAAGAGAGGGGACTGACAGGGTTTAGGAGTCAGCCCCAGCATTTT
CASSQERGLTGFRSQPQHF
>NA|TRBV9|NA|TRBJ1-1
TGTGCCAGCAGCGCCAACCCGGGGGCTGAAGCTTTCTTT
CASSANPGAEAFF
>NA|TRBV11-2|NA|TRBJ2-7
TGTGCCAGCAGCCTCGGGACCTATACGACCCCCTACGAGCAGTACTTC
CASSLGTYTTPYEQYF
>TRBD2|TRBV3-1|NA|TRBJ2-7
TGTGCCAGCAGCCAAGGACCGGCGGGAGAGAACGAGCAGTACTTC
CASSQGPAGENEQYF
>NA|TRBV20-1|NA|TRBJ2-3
TGCAGTGCTAGAGATCTACAGGGCGGCACAGATACGCAGTATTTT
CSARDLQGGTDTQYF
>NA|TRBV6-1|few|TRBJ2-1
TGTGCCAGCCGACAGGCTCTAAGCTCCTACAATGAGCAGTTCTTC
CASRQALSSYNEQFF
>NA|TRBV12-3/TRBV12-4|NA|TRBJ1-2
TGTGCCAGCAGTTTACGTGGGGACTTCTATGGCTACACCTTC
CASSLRGDFYGYTF
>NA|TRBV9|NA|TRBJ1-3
TGTGCCAGCAGCGTAGCCCCTGATGGAGACACCATATATTTT
CASSVAPDGDTIYF
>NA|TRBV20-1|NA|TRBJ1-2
TGCAGTGCTAACACCAACTATGGCTACACCTTC
CSANTNYGYTF
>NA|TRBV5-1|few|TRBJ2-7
TGCGCCAGCAGCTTGGTAATAGGGGGCTACGAGCAGTACTTC
CASSLVIGGYEQYF
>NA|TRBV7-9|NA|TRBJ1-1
TGTGCCAGCAGCGATGGGGGGGTTAATGAAGCTTTCTTT
CASSDGGVNEAFF
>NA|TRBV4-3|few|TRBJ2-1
TGCGCCAGCAGCCAAGGCGCAGACTACAATGAGCAGTTCTTC
CASSQGADYNEQFF
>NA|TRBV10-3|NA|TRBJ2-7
TGTGCTACCAGTGACCTTTCCGGACAGCGGGGCTACGAGCAGTACTTC
CATSDLSGQRGYEQYF
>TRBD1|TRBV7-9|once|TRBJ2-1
TGTGCCAGCAGCTCATCGACAGGGTTGGAGCAGTTCTTC
CASSSSTGLEQFF
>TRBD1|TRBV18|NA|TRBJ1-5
TGTGCCAGCTCATCAACAGGGGTAGAGCCCCAGCATTTT
CASSSTGVEPQHF
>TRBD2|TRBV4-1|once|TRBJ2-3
TGCGCCAGTAGCCCTCTACCGGGACTAGCGATCAGCACAGATACGCAGTATTTT
CASSPLPGLAISTDTQYF
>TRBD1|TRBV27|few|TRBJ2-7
TGTGCCAGCAGGGGACAGCCTACCTACGAGCAGTACTTC
CASRGQPTYEQYF